This TCR beta chain was identified during a study of T cell repertoires in cytomegalovirus infection. Study-wide results and limits: Ex vivo responses were dominated by HLA-C-restricted CMV-specific TCR beta clonotypes. Based on cumulative public TCR beta family frequency, carriers of CMV plus the relevant HLA were identified.

In this sample, this clonotype turned up many times. Its antigen is unknown. Via MiXCR, TCRdb re-called the reads, giving one row per CDR3 protein. Of about 360,000 distinct CDR3 sequences listed, around a sixth were seen once; the top ten hold around 9.3%. The sample comprised PBMCs. The TCR was taken from a human donor in good health (CMV status not recorded). Some clones in this sample may be carry-over from other donors' samples.

The CDR3, as DNA: TGTGCCAGCAGCTTAGGGGGAACTAGTAAGACCCAGTACTTC. This encodes CASSLGGTSKTQYF. The V call is TRBV7-2, the J call TRBJ2-5; D possibly corresponds to TRBD2 (5 bases). This CDR3 region has 14 residues. The V gene lost 1 base and the J gene lost 6 bases, with 12 bases spanning the gap. Germline V gives CDR1 SGHTA, CDR2 FQGNSA. Based on the CDR3 plus reference TRBV7-2 and TRBJ2-5, the full variable domain is GAGVSQSPSNKVTEKGKDVELRCDPISGHTALYWYRQSLGQGLEFLIYFQGNSAPDKSGLPSDRFSAERTGGSVSTLTIQRTQQEDSAVYLCASSLGGTSKTQYFGPGTRLLVL.